This T cell receptor beta chain emerged from a study of CD8+ T cells in alopecia areata. Study-level background: The drug, oral tofacitinib, was given to treated patients at 5 to 10 mg twice daily.

Reverse transcription of extracted RNA yielded cDNA, which provided the sequencing template. The table came from immunoSEQ multiplex PCR; TCRdb's copy has only in-frame clones and leaves some out. In the table there are 150,000 to 190,000 clones, around half of which are singletons. Lesional scalp punch biopsies and peripheral blood came from alopecia areata patients. The receptor's source is a human donor with alopecia areata. The source material was CD8+ T cells sorted from blood, sampled at week 0.

CDR3 sequence reads: CASSAGHWDNEQFF. CDR3 nucleotide sequence: TGTGCCAGCAGCGCCGGGCACTGGGACAATGAGCAGTTCTTC. The genes are TRBV7-2 and TRBJ2-1; no reliable D call. The CDR3 extends over 14 amino acids. Trimming pared 5 bases from V and 5 bases from J, leaving 13 bases between. Germline V gene sequence: CDR1 SGHTA, CDR2 FQGNSA.